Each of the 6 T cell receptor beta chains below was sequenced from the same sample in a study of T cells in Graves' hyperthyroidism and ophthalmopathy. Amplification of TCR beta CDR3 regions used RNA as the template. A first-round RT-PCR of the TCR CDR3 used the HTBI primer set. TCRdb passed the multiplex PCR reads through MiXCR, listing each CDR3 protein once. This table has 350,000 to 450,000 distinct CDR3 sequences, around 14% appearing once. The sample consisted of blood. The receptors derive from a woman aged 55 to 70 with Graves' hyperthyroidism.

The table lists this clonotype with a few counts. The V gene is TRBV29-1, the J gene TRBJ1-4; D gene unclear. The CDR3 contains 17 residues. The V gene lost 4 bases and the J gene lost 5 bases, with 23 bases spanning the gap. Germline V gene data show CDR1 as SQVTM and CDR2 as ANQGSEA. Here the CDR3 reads CSVGTLEPTHYNEKLFF. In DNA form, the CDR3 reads TGCAGCGTTGGCACTTTGGAACCCACACACTACAATGAAAAACTGTTTTTT.

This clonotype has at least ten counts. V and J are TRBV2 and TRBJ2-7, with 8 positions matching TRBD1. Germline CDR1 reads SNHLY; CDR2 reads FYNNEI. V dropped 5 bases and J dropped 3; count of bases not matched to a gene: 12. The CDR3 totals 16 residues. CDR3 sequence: CASSKGQVIGIYEQYF. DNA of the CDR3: TGTGCCAGCAGTAAGGGACAGGTTATCGGTATCTACGAGCAGTACTTC.

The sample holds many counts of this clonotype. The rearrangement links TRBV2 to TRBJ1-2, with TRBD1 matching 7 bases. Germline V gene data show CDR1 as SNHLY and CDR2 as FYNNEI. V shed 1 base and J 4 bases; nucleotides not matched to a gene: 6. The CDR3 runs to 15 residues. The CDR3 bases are TGTGCCAGCAGTGAAGTGGGACAGATTATCTATGGCTACACCTTC. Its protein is CASSEVGQIIYGYTF.

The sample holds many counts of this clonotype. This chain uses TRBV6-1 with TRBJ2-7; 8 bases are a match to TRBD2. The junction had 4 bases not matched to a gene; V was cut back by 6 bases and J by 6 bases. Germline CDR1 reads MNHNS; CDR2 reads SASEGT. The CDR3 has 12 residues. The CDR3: CASRSGGAEQYF. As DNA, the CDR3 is TGTGCCAGCAGATCCGGGGGGGCCGAGCAGTACTTC.

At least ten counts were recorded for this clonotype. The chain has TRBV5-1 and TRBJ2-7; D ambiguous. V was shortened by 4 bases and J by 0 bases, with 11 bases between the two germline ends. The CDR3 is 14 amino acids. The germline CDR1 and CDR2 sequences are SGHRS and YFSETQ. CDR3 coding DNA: TGCGCCAGCAGCCTCGGTCCGAGCTCCTACGAGCAGTACTTC. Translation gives CASSLGPSSYEQYF.

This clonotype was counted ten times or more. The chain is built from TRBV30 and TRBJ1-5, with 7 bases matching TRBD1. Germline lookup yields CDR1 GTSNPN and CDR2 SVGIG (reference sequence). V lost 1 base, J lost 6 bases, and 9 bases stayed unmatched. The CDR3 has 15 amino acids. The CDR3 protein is CAWSATRGLGQPQHF. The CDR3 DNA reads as TGTGCCTGGAGTGCCACGAGGGGGCTGGGTCAGCCCCAGCATTTT.